Listed below are T cell receptor beta chains from one sample, sequenced in a study of CD8 T cells in Susac syndrome. TCRdb recomputed calls from the immunoSEQ multiplex PCR reads with MiXCR, one row per CDR3 protein. This sample carries roughly 140,000 distinct CDR3 sequences, approximately 94% of them seen once, and the ten largest clones take roughly 0.084%. Sequencing was carried out using CD4+ T cells from PBMCs. The receptors derive from a human donor with Susac syndrome. The CDR3 runs from the conserved cysteine through the conserved F or W. A D gene is named only where the DNA matches it firmly. Rows may omit the clone size; those that give it use once, few, many or a size class.

size,V,D,J,CDR3,DNA
-,TRBV7-9,-,TRBJ2-5,CASSLGLTGQETQYF,TGTGCCAGCAGCTTAGGACTAACAGGCCAAGAGACCCAGTACTTC
-,TRBV29-1,-,TRBJ1-2,CSVGEGIGGSYTF,TGCAGCGTTGGGGAGGGGATAGGGGGAAGCTACACCTTC
-,TRBV5-6,-,TRBJ1-5,CASSRMLQGQQPQHF,TGTGCCAGCAGCCGAATGCTACAGGGTCAGCAGCCCCAGCATTTT
-,TRBV6-6,-,TRBJ1-5,CASTRREVSNQPQHF,TGTGCCAGCACTCGCAGGGAGGTTAGCAATCAGCCCCAGCATTTT
-,TRBV14,-,TRBJ2-1,CASSQPHYNEQFF,TGTGCCAGCAGCCAACCCCACTACAATGAGCAGTTCTTC
-,TRBV2,TRBD1,TRBJ2-2,CASRGQGMGELFF,TGTGCCAGCAGGGGACAGGGAATGGGGGAGCTGTTTTTT
once,TRBV21-1,-,TRBJ2-7,CASSKKGGQGIYEQYF,TGTGCCAGCAGCAAAAAAGGGGGACAGGGGATCTACGAGCAGTACTTC
-,TRBV3-1,-,TRBJ2-5,CASTLLPQETQYF,TGTGCCAGCACCCTATTGCCCCAAGAGACCCAGTACTTC
-,TRBV2,-,TRBJ2-3,CASSELTDTQYF,TGTGCCAGCTCGGAGCTTACAGATACGCAGTATTTT
-,TRBV29-1,-,TRBJ1-1,CSVTTDSTEAFF,TGCAGCGTTACCACGGACAGTACTGAAGCTTTCTTT
-,TRBV28,-,TRBJ2-3,CASSFLTGSTDTQYF,TGTGCCAGCAGTTTCTTGACGGGGAGCACAGATACGCAGTATTTT
-,TRBV28,TRBD1,TRBJ2-5,CASKGDRIYF,TGTGCCAGCAAAGGGGACAGGATCTACTTC
-,TRBV5-1,-,TRBJ2-2,CASSFTSGAGELFF,TGCGCCAGCAGCTTCACCTCGGGGGCCGGGGAGCTGTTTTTT